Listed below are T cell receptor beta chains from one sample, sequenced in a study of shared clonotypes between healthy human individuals. The table came from immunoSEQ multiplex PCR; TCRdb's copy has only in-frame clones and leaves some out. This table has about 1.5 million clones, 95% to 99% appearing once. The source material was naive CD4+ T cells sorted from blood. The receptors were sampled from a young man in good health. Each CDR3 is given with its conserved first and last residue. Each record gives: V gene, CDR3 length, J gene, D gene, clone size, CDR3 protein, CDR3 DNA. A D gene is named only where the DNA matches it firmly. Some rows have no size entry. The others give once, few or many, or a class for an expanded clone.

v_call: TRBV7-8
cdr3_length: 16
j_call: TRBJ1-4
d_call: TRBD1
clone_size: .
cdr3_aa: CASSETRDRGREKLFF
cdr3_nt: TGTGCCAGCAGCGAAACCCGGGACAGGGGTCGAGAAAAACTGTTTTTT

v_call: TRBV5-1
cdr3_length: 17
j_call: TRBJ1-3
d_call: .
clone_size: .
cdr3_aa: CASSLEPPGTSGNTIYF
cdr3_nt: TGCGCCAGCAGCTTGGAACCCCCAGGAACCTCTGGAAACACCATATATTTT

v_call: TRBV28
cdr3_length: 15
j_call: TRBJ1-1
d_call: .
clone_size: .
cdr3_aa: CASSSRDSSNTEAFF
cdr3_nt: TGTGCCAGCAGTTCCCGGGACTCCTCGAACACTGAAGCTTTCTTT

v_call: TRBV7-9
cdr3_length: 15
j_call: TRBJ2-3
d_call: TRBD1
clone_size: .
cdr3_aa: CASSGPGQDADTQYF
cdr3_nt: TGTGCCAGCAGCGGGCCGGGACAGGACGCAGATACGCAGTATTTT

v_call: TRBV15
cdr3_length: 14
j_call: TRBJ2-5
d_call: TRBD1
clone_size: .
cdr3_aa: CATSRGGQGETQYF
cdr3_nt: TGTGCCACCAGCAGAGGGGGACAGGGTGAGACCCAGTACTTC

v_call: TRBV30
cdr3_length: 13
j_call: TRBJ1-1
d_call: .
clone_size: .
cdr3_aa: CAWSARTYSEAFF
cdr3_nt: TGTGCCTGGAGCGCCCGGACCTATAGTGAAGCTTTCTTT

v_call: TRBV11-2
cdr3_length: 15
j_call: TRBJ2-7
d_call: .
clone_size: .
cdr3_aa: CASSLGLRGGDEQYF
cdr3_nt: TGTGCCAGCAGCTTGGGGCTAAGGGGTGGTGACGAGCAGTACTTC

v_call: TRBV2
cdr3_length: 12
j_call: TRBJ1-2
d_call: .
clone_size: .
cdr3_aa: CATRTDARGYTF
cdr3_nt: TGTGCCACCCGGACCGACGCAAGGGGCTACACCTTC

v_call: TRBV7-9
cdr3_length: 14
j_call: TRBJ1-4
d_call: .
clone_size: .
cdr3_aa: CATKREPNNEKLFF
cdr3_nt: TGTGCCACCAAGCGGGAGCCGAATAATGAAAAACTGTTTTTT

v_call: TRBV5-5
cdr3_length: 11
j_call: TRBJ2-7
d_call: .
clone_size: .
cdr3_aa: CASSLPYEQYF
cdr3_nt: TGTGCCAGCAGCCTCCCTTACGAGCAGTACTTC

v_call: TRBV11-3
cdr3_length: 13
j_call: TRBJ2-7
d_call: .
clone_size: .
cdr3_aa: CASGRDNTAKQYF
cdr3_nt: TGTGCCAGCGGTCGGGACAATACAGCGAAGCAGTACTTC

v_call: TRBV9
cdr3_length: 15
j_call: TRBJ2-2
d_call: .
clone_size: .
cdr3_aa: CASSVVATNTGELFF
cdr3_nt: TGTGCCAGCAGCGTAGTAGCGACTAACACCGGGGAGCTGTTTTTT

v_call: TRBV7-6
cdr3_length: 14
j_call: TRBJ2-1
d_call: .
clone_size: .
cdr3_aa: CASSPDHFRYEQFF
cdr3_nt: TGTGCCAGCAGCCCAGACCACTTCAGGTATGAGCAGTTCTTC

v_call: TRBV19
cdr3_length: 13
j_call: TRBJ1-1
d_call: .
clone_size: once
cdr3_aa: CASSIGPTYEAFF
cdr3_nt: TGTGCCAGTAGTATAGGGCCCACCTATGAAGCTTTCTTT

v_call: TRBV5-6
cdr3_length: 11
j_call: TRBJ2-5
d_call: .
clone_size: .
cdr3_aa: CASSAEETQYF
cdr3_nt: TGTGCCAGCAGCGCAGAAGAGACCCAGTACTTC

v_call: TRBV29-1
cdr3_length: 14
j_call: TRBJ2-3
d_call: TRBD2
clone_size: .
cdr3_aa: CSAPTGGSTDTQYF
cdr3_nt: TGCAGCGCTCCTACGGGGGGGAGCACAGATACGCAGTATTTT

v_call: TRBV11-2
cdr3_length: 15
j_call: TRBJ2-1
d_call: .
clone_size: .
cdr3_aa: CASSLDLASFGEQFF
cdr3_nt: TGTGCCAGCAGCTTAGATCTGGCTAGTTTTGGTGAGCAGTTCTTC

v_call: TRBV5-1
cdr3_length: 13
j_call: TRBJ1-2
d_call: .
clone_size: .
cdr3_aa: CASSSQSTYGYTF
cdr3_nt: TGCGCCAGCAGCTCACAGAGCACATATGGCTACACCTTC

v_call: TRBV5-1
cdr3_length: 14
j_call: TRBJ1-2
d_call: .
clone_size: .
cdr3_aa: CASSLGGAEDGYTF
cdr3_nt: TGCGCCAGCAGCTTGGGTGGGGCCGAGGATGGCTACACCTTC

v_call: TRBV7-7
cdr3_length: 16
j_call: TRBJ2-2
d_call: TRBD1
clone_size: .
cdr3_aa: CASSPTGSANTGELFF
cdr3_nt: TGTGCTAGCAGTCCGACAGGGTCCGCGAACACCGGGGAGCTGTTTTTT

v_call: TRBV6-5
cdr3_length: 13
j_call: TRBJ1-5
d_call: .
clone_size: .
cdr3_aa: CASSYNSNQPQHF
cdr3_nt: TGTGCCAGCAGTTACAATAGCAATCAGCCCCAGCATTTT

v_call: TRBV4-3
cdr3_length: 16
j_call: TRBJ2-3
d_call: TRBD2
clone_size: once
cdr3_aa: CASSQRLAVSTDTQYF
cdr3_nt: TGCGCCAGCAGCCAAAGACTAGCGGTTAGCACAGATACGCAGTATTTT

v_call: TRBV11-2
cdr3_length: 14
j_call: TRBJ1-2
d_call: .
clone_size: .
cdr3_aa: CASSLDQGSGGYTF
cdr3_nt: TGTGCCAGCAGCTTAGATCAGGGGTCAGGTGGCTACACCTTC

v_call: TRBV30
cdr3_length: 13
j_call: TRBJ2-2
d_call: .
clone_size: .
cdr3_aa: CAWNALNTGELFF
cdr3_nt: TGTGCCTGGAACGCTCTTAACACCGGGGAGCTGTTTTTT

v_call: TRBV6-5
cdr3_length: 15
j_call: TRBJ2-7
d_call: TRBD2
clone_size: .
cdr3_aa: CASSFTSGRNYEQYF
cdr3_nt: TGTGCCAGCAGTTTTACTAGCGGGAGGAACTACGAGCAGTACTTC

v_call: TRBV9
cdr3_length: 15
j_call: TRBJ2-3
d_call: TRBD2
clone_size: .
cdr3_aa: CASTLYSGREDTQYF
cdr3_nt: TGTGCCAGCACCCTCTATAGCGGGAGAGAAGATACGCAGTATTTT

v_call: TRBV2
cdr3_length: 14
j_call: TRBJ2-5
d_call: TRBD2
clone_size: .
cdr3_aa: CASSGNSGVETQYF
cdr3_nt: TGTGCCAGCAGTGGAAATAGCGGGGTAGAGACCCAGTACTTC

v_call: TRBV30
cdr3_length: 13
j_call: TRBJ1-5
d_call: .
clone_size: .
cdr3_aa: CAWSGSGIQPQHF
cdr3_nt: TGTGCCTGGAGTGGTTCCGGGATCCAGCCCCAGCATTTT

v_call: TRBV2
cdr3_length: 13
j_call: TRBJ2-1
d_call: TRBD2
clone_size: .
cdr3_aa: CASRTSGANEQFF
cdr3_nt: TGTGCCAGCCGGACTAGCGGTGCCAATGAGCAGTTCTTC

v_call: TRBV30
cdr3_length: 13
j_call: TRBJ1-5
d_call: .
clone_size: .
cdr3_aa: CAWSEDSNQPQHF
cdr3_nt: TGTGCCTGGAGTGAGGATAGCAATCAGCCCCAGCATTTT

v_call: TRBV18
cdr3_length: 15
j_call: TRBJ2-1
d_call: TRBD2
clone_size: .
cdr3_aa: CASSPILAGANEQFF
cdr3_nt: TGTGCCAGCTCACCAATACTAGCGGGAGCTAATGAGCAGTTCTTC

v_call: TRBV4-3
cdr3_length: 15
j_call: TRBJ2-7
d_call: .
clone_size: once
cdr3_aa: CASSQDRTLAGEQYF
cdr3_nt: TGCGCCAGCAGCCAAGATCGAACCCTTGCGGGCGAGCAGTACTTC

v_call: TRBV2
cdr3_length: 15
j_call: TRBJ2-1
d_call: TRBD2
clone_size: .
cdr3_aa: CASSDLGGRYNEQFF
cdr3_nt: TGTGCCAGCAGTGATTTGGGCGGGAGGTACAATGAGCAGTTCTTC

v_call: TRBV5-8
cdr3_length: 14
j_call: TRBJ2-4
d_call: .
clone_size: .
cdr3_aa: CASSLEPSGDIQYF
cdr3_nt: TGTGCCAGCAGCTTGGAACCCTCGGGGGACATTCAGTACTTC

v_call: TRBV7-9
cdr3_length: 16
j_call: TRBJ2-2
d_call: TRBD1
clone_size: .
cdr3_aa: CASTMTGGKGPGELFF
cdr3_nt: TGTGCCAGCACCATGACAGGGGGTAAGGGCCCCGGGGAGCTGTTTTTT

v_call: TRBV19
cdr3_length: 17
j_call: TRBJ2-3
d_call: .
clone_size: .
cdr3_aa: CASSVTWDLSGADTQYF
cdr3_nt: TGTGCCAGTAGTGTAACATGGGATCTTAGTGGGGCAGATACGCAGTATTTT

v_call: TRBV14
cdr3_length: 14
j_call: TRBJ2-2
d_call: .
clone_size: .
cdr3_aa: CASSQVQGTGELFF
cdr3_nt: TGTGCCAGCAGCCAAGTCCAGGGCACCGGGGAGCTGTTTTTT

v_call: TRBV6-6
cdr3_length: 12
j_call: TRBJ2-6
d_call: .
clone_size: once
cdr3_aa: CALGPGANVLTF
cdr3_nt: TGTGCCTTGGGACCCGGGGCCAACGTCCTGACTTTC

v_call: TRBV18
cdr3_length: 13
j_call: TRBJ2-5
d_call: .
clone_size: .
cdr3_aa: CASSDGIQETQYF
cdr3_nt: TGTGCCAGCTCGGACGGAATCCAAGAGACCCAGTACTTC

v_call: TRBV11-2
cdr3_length: 14
j_call: TRBJ2-7
d_call: TRBD1
clone_size: once
cdr3_aa: CASSLDRQGEEQYF
cdr3_nt: TGTGCCAGCAGCTTAGATCGACAGGGTGAAGAGCAGTACTTC

v_call: TRBV10-3
cdr3_length: 16
j_call: TRBJ2-1
d_call: TRBD2
clone_size: .
cdr3_aa: CAISESASGRSNEQFF
cdr3_nt: TGTGCCATCAGTGAGTCGGCTAGCGGGAGAAGCAATGAGCAGTTCTTC

v_call: TRBV14
cdr3_length: 17
j_call: TRBJ2-1
d_call: .
clone_size: .
cdr3_aa: CASSQAGTPSSYNEQFF
cdr3_nt: TGTGCCAGCAGCCAAGCCGGGACTCCTAGCTCCTACAATGAGCAGTTCTTC

v_call: TRBV5-6
cdr3_length: 14
j_call: TRBJ1-1
d_call: TRBD1
clone_size: .
cdr3_aa: CASSSDRVRTEAFF
cdr3_nt: TGTGCCAGCAGCTCTGACAGGGTACGAACTGAAGCTTTCTTT

v_call: TRBV5-1
cdr3_length: 15
j_call: TRBJ1-2
d_call: .
clone_size: .
cdr3_aa: CASSGSVGGPYGYTF
cdr3_nt: TGCGCCAGCAGCGGAAGCGTCGGCGGCCCTTATGGCTACACCTTC

v_call: TRBV5-4
cdr3_length: 16
j_call: TRBJ2-2
d_call: TRBD1
clone_size: .
cdr3_aa: CASSQRTGRVTGELFF
cdr3_nt: TGTGCCAGCAGCCAGCGGACAGGGAGAGTCACCGGGGAGCTGTTTTTT

v_call: TRBV29-1
cdr3_length: 17
j_call: TRBJ2-2
d_call: .
clone_size: .
cdr3_aa: CSVGPTITSANTGELFF
cdr3_nt: TGCAGCGTTGGCCCTACGATTACCAGCGCGAACACCGGGGAGCTGTTTTTT

v_call: TRBV5-1
cdr3_length: 17
j_call: TRBJ2-3
d_call: TRBD2
clone_size: .
cdr3_aa: CASSLTLAGGGVDTQYF
cdr3_nt: TGCGCCAGCAGCTTGACTCTAGCGGGAGGAGGTGTAGATACGCAGTATTTT

v_call: TRBV5-1
cdr3_length: 13
j_call: TRBJ2-4
d_call: .
clone_size: .
cdr3_aa: CASSFFAENIQYF
cdr3_nt: TGCGCCAGCAGCTTTTTTGCAGAAAACATTCAGTACTTC

v_call: TRBV5-1
cdr3_length: 14
j_call: TRBJ2-7
d_call: .
clone_size: .
cdr3_aa: CASSLEGAAYEQYF
cdr3_nt: TGCGCCAGCAGCTTGGAAGGGGCCGCCTACGAGCAGTACTTC

v_call: TRBV29-1
cdr3_length: 13
j_call: TRBJ2-4
d_call: .
clone_size: once
cdr3_aa: CSGRTGSKNIQYF
cdr3_nt: TGCAGCGGTCGGACGGGGAGCAAAAACATTCAGTACTTC

v_call: TRBV7-3
cdr3_length: 14
j_call: TRBJ2-5
d_call: TRBD2
clone_size: .
cdr3_aa: CASSRSGTDETQYF
cdr3_nt: TGTGCCAGCAGCCGTAGCGGGACGGATGAGACCCAGTACTTC

v_call: TRBV5-1
cdr3_length: 12
j_call: TRBJ2-7
d_call: .
clone_size: .
cdr3_aa: CASSLGQFEQYF
cdr3_nt: TGCGCCAGCAGCTTGGGACAATTCGAGCAGTACTTC

v_call: TRBV5-4
cdr3_length: 18
j_call: TRBJ2-1
d_call: .
clone_size: once
cdr3_aa: CASSPPFFSGVSYNEQFF
cdr3_nt: TGTGCCAGCAGCCCACCGTTTTTTTCGGGGGTCTCCTACAATGAGCAGTTCTTC

v_call: TRBV18
cdr3_length: 15
j_call: TRBJ1-5
d_call: .
clone_size: .
cdr3_aa: CASSPGGFSNQPQHF
cdr3_nt: TGTGCCAGCTCACCAGGGGGCTTTAGCAATCAGCCCCAGCATTTT

v_call: TRBV20-1
cdr3_length: 11
j_call: TRBJ2-2
d_call: .
clone_size: .
cdr3_aa: CSARATGELFF
cdr3_nt: TGCAGTGCTAGGGCCACCGGGGAGCTGTTTTTT

v_call: TRBV6-4
cdr3_length: 15
j_call: TRBJ2-1
d_call: TRBD2
clone_size: once
cdr3_aa: CASSVTSGSYNEQFF
cdr3_nt: TGTGCCAGCAGTGTGACTAGCGGGAGCTACAATGAGCAGTTCTTC

v_call: TRBV19
cdr3_length: 14
j_call: TRBJ1-1
d_call: .
clone_size: .
cdr3_aa: CASTQGGGSTEAFF
cdr3_nt: TGTGCCAGTACCCAAGGCGGAGGGAGCACTGAAGCTTTCTTT

v_call: TRBV5-6
cdr3_length: 17
j_call: TRBJ2-1
d_call: TRBD2
clone_size: .
cdr3_aa: CASSRGLAGSSYNEQFF
cdr3_nt: TGTGCCAGCAGCCGAGGACTAGCGGGTAGCTCCTACAATGAGCAGTTCTTC

v_call: TRBV11-2
cdr3_length: 16
j_call: TRBJ2-6
d_call: .
clone_size: .
cdr3_aa: CASSRDPGYGANVLTF
cdr3_nt: TGTGCCAGCAGCCGGGACCCTGGGTATGGGGCCAACGTCCTGACTTTC